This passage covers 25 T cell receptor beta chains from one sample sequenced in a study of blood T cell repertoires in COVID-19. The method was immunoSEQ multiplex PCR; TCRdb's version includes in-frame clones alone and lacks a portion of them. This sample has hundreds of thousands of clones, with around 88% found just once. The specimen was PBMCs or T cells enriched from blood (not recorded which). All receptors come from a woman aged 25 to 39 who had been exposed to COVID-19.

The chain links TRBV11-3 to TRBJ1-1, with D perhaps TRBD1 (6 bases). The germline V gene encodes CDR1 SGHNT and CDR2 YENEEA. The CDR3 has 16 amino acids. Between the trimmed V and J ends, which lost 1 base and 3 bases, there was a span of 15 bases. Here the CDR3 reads CASSLGKGVVDTEAFF. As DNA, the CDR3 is TGTGCCAGCAGCTTAGGGAAGGGGGTAGTAGACACTGAAGCTTTCTTT. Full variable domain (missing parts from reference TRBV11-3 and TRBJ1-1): EAGVVQSPRYKIIEKKQPVAFWCNPISGHNTLYWYLQNLGQGPELLIRYENEEAVDDSQLPKDRFSAERLKGVDSTLKIQPAELGDSAVYLCASSLGKGVVDTEAFFGQGTRLTVV.

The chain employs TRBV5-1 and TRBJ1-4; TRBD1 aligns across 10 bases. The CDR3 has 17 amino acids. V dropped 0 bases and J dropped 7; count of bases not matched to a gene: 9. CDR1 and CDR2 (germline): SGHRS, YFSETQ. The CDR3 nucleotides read TGCGCCAGCAGCTTGGGCCCGGAGACAGGGGGCAGTGAAAAACTGTTTTTT. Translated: CASSLGPETGGSEKLFF.

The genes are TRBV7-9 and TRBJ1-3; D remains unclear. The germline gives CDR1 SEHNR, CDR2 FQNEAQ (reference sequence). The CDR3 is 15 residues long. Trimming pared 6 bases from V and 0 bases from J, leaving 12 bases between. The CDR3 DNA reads TGTGCCAGCAGATCCGGGTTCACCTCTGGAAACACCATATATTTT. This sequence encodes CASRSGFTSGNTIYF.

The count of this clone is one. CDR3 nucleotide sequence: TGTGCCTGGAGTCCACAGACAGGGGGGAGAGATGGCTACACCTTC. Its translation is CAWSPQTGGRDGYTF. The chain carries TRBV30 and TRBJ1-2; 9 nucleotides match TRBD1. The CDR3 spans 15 residues. V was pared by 2 bases and J by 6 bases, with 10 bases of the junction left unmatched. Germline V lookup: CDR1 GTSNPN, CDR2 SVGIG (reference sequence).

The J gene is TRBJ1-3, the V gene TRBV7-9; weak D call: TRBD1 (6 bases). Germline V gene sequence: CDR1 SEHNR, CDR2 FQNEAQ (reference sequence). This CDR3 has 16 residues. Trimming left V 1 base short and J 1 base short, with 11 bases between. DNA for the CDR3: TGTGCCAGCAGCTTAGATGGCAGGGGTTCTGGAAACACCATATATTTT. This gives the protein CASSLDGRGSGNTIYF.

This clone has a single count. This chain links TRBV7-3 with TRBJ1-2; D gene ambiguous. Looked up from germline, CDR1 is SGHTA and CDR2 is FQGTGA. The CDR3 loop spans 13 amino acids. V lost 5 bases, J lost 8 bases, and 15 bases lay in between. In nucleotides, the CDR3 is TGTGCCAGCAGCCCAACGGCTTCGGGGGGCTACACCTTC. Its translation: CASSPTASGGYTF.

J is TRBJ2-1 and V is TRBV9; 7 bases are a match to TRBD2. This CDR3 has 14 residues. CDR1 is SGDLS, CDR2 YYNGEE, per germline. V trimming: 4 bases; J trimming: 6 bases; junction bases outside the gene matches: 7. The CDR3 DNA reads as TGTGCCAGCAGCCTAACGACTAGCACCAATGAGCAGTTCTTC. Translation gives CASSLTTSTNEQFF. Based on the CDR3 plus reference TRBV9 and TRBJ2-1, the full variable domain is DSGVTQTPKHLITATGQRVTLRCSPRSGDLSVYWYQQSLDQGLQFLIQYYNGEERAKGNILERFSAQQFPDLHSELNLSSLELGDSALYFCASSLTTSTNEQFFGPGTRLTVL.

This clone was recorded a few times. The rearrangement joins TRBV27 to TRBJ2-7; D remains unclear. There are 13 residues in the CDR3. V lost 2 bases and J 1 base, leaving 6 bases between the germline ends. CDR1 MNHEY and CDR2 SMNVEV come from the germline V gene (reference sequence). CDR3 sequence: CASSLPGSYEQYF. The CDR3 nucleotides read TGTGCCAGCAGTTTACCCGGGTCCTACGAGCAGTACTTC.

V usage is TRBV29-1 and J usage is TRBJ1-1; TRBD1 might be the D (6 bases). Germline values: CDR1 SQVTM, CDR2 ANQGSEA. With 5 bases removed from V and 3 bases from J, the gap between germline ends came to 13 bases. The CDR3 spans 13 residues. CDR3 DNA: TGCAGCGTTTACAGGGTGGAGGACACTGAAGCTTTCTTT. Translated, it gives CSVYRVEDTEAFF.

The CDR3 nucleotides read TGTGCCAGCAGTGATTCAGGGGTCGGGGAAAAACTGTTTTTT. Its translation: CASSDSGVGEKLFF. The rearrangement joins TRBV25-1 to TRBJ1-4; D is possibly TRBD1 (6 bases). With 3 bases removed from V and 8 bases from J, the gap between germline ends came to 13 bases. The length of the CDR3 is 14 residues. Germline CDR1 and CDR2: MGHDK and SYGVNS.

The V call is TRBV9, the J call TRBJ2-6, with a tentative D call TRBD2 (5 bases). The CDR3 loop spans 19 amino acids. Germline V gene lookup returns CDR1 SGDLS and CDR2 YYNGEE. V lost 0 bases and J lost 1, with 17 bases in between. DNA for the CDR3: TGTGCCAGCAGCGTAGATCTGGGCTCCGGCGGGTCTGGGGCCAACGTCCTGACTTTC. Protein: CASSVDLGSGGSGANVLTF.

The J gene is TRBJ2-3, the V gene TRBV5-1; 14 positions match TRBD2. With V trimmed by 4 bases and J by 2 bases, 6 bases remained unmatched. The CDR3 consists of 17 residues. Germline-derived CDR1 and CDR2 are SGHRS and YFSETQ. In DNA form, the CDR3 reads TGCGCCAGCAGCCTTGGACTAGCGGGGGGCTACACAGATACGCAGTATTTT. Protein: CASSLGLAGGYTDTQYF.

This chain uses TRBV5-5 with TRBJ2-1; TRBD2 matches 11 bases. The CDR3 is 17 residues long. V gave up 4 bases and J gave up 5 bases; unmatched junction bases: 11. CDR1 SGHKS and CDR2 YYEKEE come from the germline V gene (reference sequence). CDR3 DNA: TGTGCCAGCAGCACCTTAGCGGGGGGGCCGACTGACAATGAGCAGTTCTTC. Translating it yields CASSTLAGGPTDNEQFF.

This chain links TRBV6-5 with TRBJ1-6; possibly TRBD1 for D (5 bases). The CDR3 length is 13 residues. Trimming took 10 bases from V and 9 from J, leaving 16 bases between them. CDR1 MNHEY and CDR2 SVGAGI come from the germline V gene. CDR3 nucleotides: TGTGCCACCCGCAACGGGGGAGGTTCACCCCTCCACTTT. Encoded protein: CATRNGGGSPLHF.

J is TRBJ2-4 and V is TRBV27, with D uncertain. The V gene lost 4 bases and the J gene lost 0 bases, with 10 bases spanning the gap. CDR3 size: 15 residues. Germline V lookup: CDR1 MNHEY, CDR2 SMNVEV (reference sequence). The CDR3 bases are TGTGCCAGCAGTTCCCCCAGGCTAGCCAAAAACATTCAGTACTTC. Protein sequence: CASSSPRLAKNIQYF.

CDR3 amino acids: CAISELRDRGAFF. CDR3 DNA: TGTGCCATCAGTGAGTTGCGGGACAGGGGAGCTTTCTTT. The chain carries TRBV10-3 and TRBJ1-1; TRBD1 aligns across 10 bases. CDR3 size: 13 residues. The V gene end was trimmed by 1 base and the J gene end by 10 bases; junction bases not matched to a gene: 3. The germline V gene encodes CDR1 ENHRY and CDR2 SYGVKD.

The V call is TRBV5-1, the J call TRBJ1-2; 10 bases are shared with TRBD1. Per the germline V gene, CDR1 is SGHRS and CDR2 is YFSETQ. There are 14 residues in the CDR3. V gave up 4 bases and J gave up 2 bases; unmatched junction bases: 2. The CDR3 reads CASSLGQGNYGYTF. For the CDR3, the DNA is TGCGCCAGCAGCCTGGGACAGGGGAACTATGGCTACACCTTC.

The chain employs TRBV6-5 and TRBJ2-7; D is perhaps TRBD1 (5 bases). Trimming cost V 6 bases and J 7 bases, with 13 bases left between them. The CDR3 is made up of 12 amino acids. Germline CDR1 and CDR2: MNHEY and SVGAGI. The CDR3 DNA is TGTGCCAGCAGGCCGACAGTGAGAGAGCAGTACTTC. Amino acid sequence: CASRPTVREQYF.

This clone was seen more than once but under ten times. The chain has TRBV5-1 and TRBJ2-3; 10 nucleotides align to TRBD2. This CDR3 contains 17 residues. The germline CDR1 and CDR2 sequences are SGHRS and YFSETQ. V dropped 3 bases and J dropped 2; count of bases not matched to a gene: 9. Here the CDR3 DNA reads TGCGCCAGCAGCTCCCACGCCAGCGGGGGGGTCACAGATACGCAGTATTTT. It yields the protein CASSSHASGGVTDTQYF.

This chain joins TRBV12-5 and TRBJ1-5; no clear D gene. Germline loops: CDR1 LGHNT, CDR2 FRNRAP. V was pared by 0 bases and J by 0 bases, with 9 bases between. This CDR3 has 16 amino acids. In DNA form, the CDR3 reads TGTGCTAGTGGTTTGGTACTTTCGAATAGCAATCAGCCCCAGCATTTT. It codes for CASGLVLSNSNQPQHF.

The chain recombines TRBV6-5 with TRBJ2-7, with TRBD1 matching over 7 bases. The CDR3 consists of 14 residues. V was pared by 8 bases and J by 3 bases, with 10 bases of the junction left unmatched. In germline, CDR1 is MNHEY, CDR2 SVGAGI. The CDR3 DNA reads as TGTGCCAGCCAGGCGGACAGGCGACACTACGAGCAGTACTTC. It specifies CASQADRRHYEQYF.

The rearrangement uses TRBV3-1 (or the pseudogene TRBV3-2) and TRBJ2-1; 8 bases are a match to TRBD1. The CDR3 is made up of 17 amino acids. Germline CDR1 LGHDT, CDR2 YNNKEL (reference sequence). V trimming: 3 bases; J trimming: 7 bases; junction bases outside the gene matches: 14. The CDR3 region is CASSHAWAAGGFNEQFF. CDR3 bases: TGTGCCAGCAGCCACGCCTGGGCGGCAGGGGGCTTTAATGAGCAGTTCTTC.

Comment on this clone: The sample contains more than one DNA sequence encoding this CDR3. CDR3 amino acids: CASQNSGDYEQYF. The CDR3 nucleotides are TGTGCCAGCCAAAATTCGGGAGACTACGAGCAGTACTTC. V and J are TRBV28 and TRBJ2-7; a possible D gene is TRBD2 (6 bases). Germline CDR1 and CDR2: MDHEN and SYDVKM. Deletions cut 8 bases from V and 3 bases from J, with 14 bases between. The CDR3 is 13 residues long.

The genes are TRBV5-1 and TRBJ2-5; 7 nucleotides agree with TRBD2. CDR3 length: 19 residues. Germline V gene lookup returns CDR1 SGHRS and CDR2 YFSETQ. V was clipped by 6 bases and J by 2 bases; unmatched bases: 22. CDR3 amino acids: CASMQLAGRGELAQETQYF. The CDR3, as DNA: TGCGCCAGCATGCAGCTTGCGGGGAGGGGTGAACTAGCTCAAGAGACCCAGTACTTC.

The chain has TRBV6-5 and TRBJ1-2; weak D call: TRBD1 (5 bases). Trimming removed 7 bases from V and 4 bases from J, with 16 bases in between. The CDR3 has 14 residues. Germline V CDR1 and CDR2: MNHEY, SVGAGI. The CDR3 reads CASTQTAPLYGYTF. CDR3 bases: TGTGCCAGCACCCAGACAGCTCCCCTCTATGGCTACACCTTC.